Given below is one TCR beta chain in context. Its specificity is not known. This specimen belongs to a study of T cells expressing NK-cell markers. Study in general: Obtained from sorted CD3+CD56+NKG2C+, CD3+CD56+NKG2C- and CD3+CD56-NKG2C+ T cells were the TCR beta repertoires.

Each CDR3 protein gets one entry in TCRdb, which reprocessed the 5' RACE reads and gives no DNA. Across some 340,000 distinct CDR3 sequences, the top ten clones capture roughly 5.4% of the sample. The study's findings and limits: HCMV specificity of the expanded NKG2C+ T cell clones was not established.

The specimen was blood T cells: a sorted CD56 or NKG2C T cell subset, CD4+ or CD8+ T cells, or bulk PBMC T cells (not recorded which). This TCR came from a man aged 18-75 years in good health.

The CDR3 is CASSLVGRRETQYF. This sequence joins TRBV11-2 and TRBJ2-5; TCRdb lists TRBD2, though no DNA is available to test this call. The germline gives CDR1 SGHAT, CDR2 FQNNGV. This CDR3 contains 14 residues.